These T cell receptor beta chains were read from a single sample in a study of PD-1 blockade in classical Hodgkin lymphoma. Clones were sequenced by immunoSEQ multiplex PCR, and TCRdb holds only the in-frame ones, with some missing. Of about 50,000 clones listed, 90% are singletons. Sequencing used peripheral blood mononuclear cells (PBMCs), obtained before the fourth cycle of nivolumab. Receptors originate from a human donor with classical Hodgkin lymphoma. Both conserved end residues are part of each CDR3. D genes are given only for firm matches. Size is stated for part of the rows, as once, few or many counts, or as a class when the clone is expanded.

CDR3 length: 13
D gene: -
J gene: TRBJ2-7
V gene: TRBV10-2
clone size: -
CDR3 DNA: TGCGCCAGCAGTGAGTCGGAGACTAGCGAGCAGTACTTC
CDR3 protein: CASSESETSEQYF

CDR3 length: 15
D gene: TRBD1
J gene: TRBJ2-3
V gene: TRBV25-1
clone size: -
CDR3 DNA: TGTGCCAGCAGTGATTCAGGGGGCTTTCCCGATACGCAGTATTTT
CDR3 protein: CASSDSGGFPDTQYF

CDR3 length: 13
D gene: -
J gene: TRBJ1-1
V gene: TRBV6-1
clone size: -
CDR3 DNA: TGTGCCAGCAGTTGGCAGGAGAACACTGAAGCTTTCTTT
CDR3 protein: CASSWQENTEAFF

CDR3 length: 15
D gene: -
J gene: TRBJ2-7
V gene: TRBV25-1
clone size: -
CDR3 DNA: TGTGCCAGCAGTGAATGGTCCGTTCGGTCCTACGAGCAGTACTTC
CDR3 protein: CASSEWSVRSYEQYF

CDR3 length: 15
D gene: -
J gene: TRBJ2-5
V gene: TRBV5-1
clone size: -
CDR3 DNA: TGCGCCAGCAGTGGGGGGCCGGGGGTACAAGAGACCCAGTACTTC
CDR3 protein: CASSGGPGVQETQYF

CDR3 length: 15
D gene: -
J gene: TRBJ2-6
V gene: TRBV11-3
clone size: -
CDR3 DNA: TGTGCCAGCAGCGATACAGGGACTGGGGCCAACGTCCTGACTTTC
CDR3 protein: CASSDTGTGANVLTF

CDR3 length: 13
D gene: TRBD2
J gene: TRBJ2-1
V gene: TRBV7-9
clone size: -
CDR3 DNA: TGTGCCAGCAGCTTACGGCCTCGGGAGGGCCTACTCTTC
CDR3 protein: CASSLRPREGLLF

CDR3 length: 16
D gene: -
J gene: TRBJ2-7
V gene: TRBV7-2
clone size: -
CDR3 DNA: TGTGCCAGCAGCTTAGAAACAGGGAAAGGGTCCTACGAGCAGTACTTC
CDR3 protein: CASSLETGKGSYEQYF

CDR3 length: 13
D gene: -
J gene: TRBJ2-7
V gene: TRBV6-5
clone size: -
CDR3 DNA: TGTGCCAGCAGTGAATCCTACAGCTACGAGCAGTACTTC
CDR3 protein: CASSESYSYEQYF

CDR3 length: 15
D gene: TRBD1
J gene: TRBJ1-5
V gene: TRBV2
clone size: few
CDR3 DNA: TGTGCCAGCAGTGAGTATGACAGGGTCGATCAGCCCCAGCATTTT
CDR3 protein: CASSEYDRVDQPQHF

CDR3 length: 16
D gene: -
J gene: TRBJ1-5
V gene: TRBV15
clone size: few
CDR3 DNA: TGTGCCACCAGCAGAGTCCGCCAGGGCGCGGGTCAGCCCCAGCATTTT
CDR3 protein: CATSRVRQGAGQPQHF

CDR3 length: 20
D gene: -
J gene: TRBJ2-3
V gene: TRBV21-1
clone size: -
CDR3 DNA: TGTGCCAGCAGCAAAGCGGCGTATTGGCTAGCGGGAGGTCTGGTGGATACGCAGTATTTT
CDR3 protein: CASSKAAYWLAGGLVDTQYF

CDR3 length: 15
D gene: -
J gene: TRBJ1-2
V gene: TRBV2
clone size: -
CDR3 DNA: TGTGCCAGCAGTGAAGGGGCAGGTTGGGGCTATGGCTACACCTTC
CDR3 protein: CASSEGAGWGYGYTF

CDR3 length: 13
D gene: -
J gene: TRBJ2-2
V gene: TRBV7-8
clone size: -
CDR3 DNA: TGTGCCAGCAGCTTTAACCAACAGTTGGAGCTGTTTTTT
CDR3 protein: CASSFNQQLELFF

CDR3 length: 13
D gene: -
J gene: TRBJ2-7
V gene: TRBV10-1
clone size: -
CDR3 DNA: TGCGCCACCAAAGGGAGGTCCCCCTACGAGCAGTACTTC
CDR3 protein: CATKGRSPYEQYF

CDR3 length: 19
D gene: -
J gene: TRBJ2-2
V gene: TRBV5-1
clone size: -
CDR3 DNA: TGCGCCAGCAGTAGCTCATCCTCTGGTTCATCGGAGGTCACCGGGGAGCTGTTTTTT
CDR3 protein: CASSSSSSGSSEVTGELFF

CDR3 length: 14
D gene: -
J gene: TRBJ2-7
V gene: TRBV5-1
clone size: -
CDR3 DNA: TGCGCCAGCAGACCATCGGGGGTCCTAGAGGAGCAGTACTTC
CDR3 protein: CASRPSGVLEEQYF

CDR3 length: 14
D gene: -
J gene: TRBJ2-7
V gene: TRBV18
clone size: -
CDR3 DNA: TGTGCCAGCTCACAACCGGGTCCTGTAGGCGAGCAGTACTTC
CDR3 protein: CASSQPGPVGEQYF

CDR3 length: 15
D gene: -
J gene: TRBJ2-5
V gene: TRBV5-1
clone size: -
CDR3 DNA: TGCGCCAGCAGCTTTCGGGGATATGGCCAAGAGACCCAGTACTTC
CDR3 protein: CASSFRGYGQETQYF

CDR3 length: 14
D gene: TRBD2
J gene: TRBJ2-1
V gene: TRBV6-5
clone size: -
CDR3 DNA: TGTGCCAGCAAACCCCTAGCGGGAGGGTCAGGGGAGTTCTTC
CDR3 protein: CASKPLAGGSGEFF

CDR3 length: 15
D gene: -
J gene: TRBJ1-1
V gene: TRBV6-5
clone size: -
CDR3 DNA: TGTGCCAGCAGTTACCTGAACCTTGGGAACACTGAAGCTTTCTTT
CDR3 protein: CASSYLNLGNTEAFF

CDR3 length: 12
D gene: -
J gene: TRBJ1-1
V gene: TRBV14
clone size: -
CDR3 DNA: TGTGCCAGCAGCATGCTGGGGTTGGAAGCTTTCTTT
CDR3 protein: CASSMLGLEAFF

CDR3 length: 16
D gene: -
J gene: TRBJ2-7
V gene: TRBV6-7
clone size: -
CDR3 DNA: TGTGCCAGCAGCCTCGGACGCTCAGATAGTTCGGGGGAGCAGTACTTC
CDR3 protein: CASSLGRSDSSGEQYF

CDR3 length: 15
D gene: TRBD1
J gene: TRBJ1-5
V gene: TRBV19
clone size: once
CDR3 DNA: TGTGCCAGTAGTATCCTGACAGGGCGGAATCAGCCCCAGCATTTT
CDR3 protein: CASSILTGRNQPQHF

CDR3 length: 16
D gene: TRBD1
J gene: TRBJ2-6
V gene: TRBV9
clone size: -
CDR3 DNA: TGTGCCAGCAACGGGCAGGGGGACTCTGGGGCCAACGTCCTGACTTTC
CDR3 protein: CASNGQGDSGANVLTF

CDR3 length: 12
D gene: -
J gene: TRBJ2-3
V gene: TRBV12-5
clone size: once
CDR3 DNA: TGTGCTAGTGGTTTGCTTCGGGATACGCAGTATTTT
CDR3 protein: CASGLLRDTQYF

CDR3 length: 13
D gene: -
J gene: TRBJ2-7
V gene: TRBV6-1
clone size: -
CDR3 DNA: TGTGCCAGCACAGCCGCCCTACTCTACGAGCAGTACTTC
CDR3 protein: CASTAALLYEQYF

CDR3 length: 19
D gene: TRBD2
J gene: TRBJ2-1
V gene: TRBV11-3
clone size: -
CDR3 DNA: TGTGCCAGCAGCACCGATCCCGGGACTAGCGGGAAGGTCTACAATGAGCAGTTCTTC
CDR3 protein: CASSTDPGTSGKVYNEQFF

CDR3 length: 14
D gene: -
J gene: TRBJ2-5
V gene: TRBV5-1
clone size: -
CDR3 DNA: TGCGCCAGCAGCTCTGGGCAGGGACAAGAGACCCAGTACTTC
CDR3 protein: CASSSGQGQETQYF

CDR3 length: 14
D gene: -
J gene: TRBJ2-5
V gene: TRBV7-9
clone size: -
CDR3 DNA: TGTGCCAGCAGCTTAGCGCAGGGTATTGAGACCCAGTACTTC
CDR3 protein: CASSLAQGIETQYF

CDR3 length: 18
D gene: -
J gene: TRBJ1-1
V gene: TRBV21-1
clone size: -
CDR3 DNA: TGTGCCAGCAGCAAGCCCCATCCCTCAGGGGGCATGAACACTGAAGCTTTCTTT
CDR3 protein: CASSKPHPSGGMNTEAFF

CDR3 length: 14
D gene: -
J gene: TRBJ1-2
V gene: TRBV28
clone size: -
CDR3 DNA: TGTGCCAGCAGTTTAGGTTCCGGGAACTATGGCTACACCTTC
CDR3 protein: CASSLGSGNYGYTF

CDR3 length: 12
D gene: -
J gene: TRBJ2-3
V gene: TRBV29-1
clone size: -
CDR3 DNA: TGCAGCGTTGATTATGGATCAGATACGCAGTATTTT
CDR3 protein: CSVDYGSDTQYF

CDR3 length: 15
D gene: -
J gene: TRBJ2-3
V gene: TRBV19
clone size: -
CDR3 DNA: TGTGCCAGTAGTATTGAGAGGGTTAGCACAGATACGCAGTATTTT
CDR3 protein: CASSIERVSTDTQYF

CDR3 length: 14
D gene: -
J gene: TRBJ2-5
V gene: TRBV11-3
clone size: -
CDR3 DNA: TGTGCCAGCAGGCCAGTAGGGCTCAGGGAGACCCAGTACTTC
CDR3 protein: CASRPVGLRETQYF

CDR3 length: 13
D gene: -
J gene: TRBJ2-7
V gene: TRBV7-9
clone size: once
CDR3 DNA: TGTGCCTCTGACTCCTCCCGGGCCTACGAGCAGTACTTC
CDR3 protein: CASDSSRAYEQYF

CDR3 length: 15
D gene: -
J gene: TRBJ2-2
V gene: TRBV10-3
clone size: -
CDR3 DNA: TGTGCCATCAGTGAGGCAACGGGTCCCACCGGGGAGCTGTTTTTT
CDR3 protein: CAISEATGPTGELFF

CDR3 length: 14
D gene: -
J gene: TRBJ1-1
V gene: TRBV5-1
clone size: -
CDR3 DNA: TGCGCCAGCAGCTTGGCGCCTATGAACACTGAAGCTTTCTTT
CDR3 protein: CASSLAPMNTEAFF

CDR3 length: 15
D gene: TRBD1
J gene: TRBJ1-2
V gene: TRBV5-6
clone size: -
CDR3 DNA: TGTGCCAGCAGCGAGGGACAGGGTTCAAACTATGGCTACACCTTC
CDR3 protein: CASSEGQGSNYGYTF

CDR3 length: 13
D gene: -
J gene: TRBJ1-1
V gene: TRBV19
clone size: -
CDR3 DNA: TGTGCCAGTAGTTTGGACATTCAGGTTGAAGCTTTCTTT
CDR3 protein: CASSLDIQVEAFF

CDR3 length: 12
D gene: -
J gene: TRBJ2-3
V gene: TRBV9
clone size: -
CDR3 DNA: TGTGCCAGCAGCAAGAATACAGATACGCAGTATTTT
CDR3 protein: CASSKNTDTQYF

CDR3 length: 13
D gene: TRBD1
J gene: TRBJ1-2
V gene: TRBV6-5
clone size: -
CDR3 DNA: TGTGCCAGCAGCCGGGACAGGGGGCCGGGGTACACCTTC
CDR3 protein: CASSRDRGPGYTF

CDR3 length: 16
D gene: -
J gene: TRBJ1-5
V gene: TRBV5-6
clone size: -
CDR3 DNA: TGTGCCAGCAGCTTTCGGAGAACAGGGCGCCATCAGCCCCAGCATTTT
CDR3 protein: CASSFRRTGRHQPQHF

CDR3 length: 13
D gene: TRBD2
J gene: TRBJ2-5
V gene: TRBV11-2
clone size: -
CDR3 DNA: TGTGCCAGCAGCGGACGGGGGGGGGAGACCCAGTACTTC
CDR3 protein: CASSGRGGETQYF

CDR3 length: 14
D gene: -
J gene: TRBJ1-4
V gene: TRBV27
clone size: -
CDR3 DNA: TGTGCCAGCAGTACGCAGGGTGTACTTGAAAAACTGTTTTTT
CDR3 protein: CASSTQGVLEKLFF

CDR3 length: 17
D gene: TRBD2
J gene: TRBJ2-7
V gene: TRBV5-8
clone size: -
CDR3 DNA: TGTGCCAGCAGCTTGGCTCTTCTAGCGGGAGGGCCCTACGAGCAGTACTTC
CDR3 protein: CASSLALLAGGPYEQYF

CDR3 length: 14
D gene: -
J gene: TRBJ1-1
V gene: TRBV13
clone size: -
CDR3 DNA: TGTGCCAGCAGCCCCGGGCGGGGGAACACTGAAGCTTTCTTT
CDR3 protein: CASSPGRGNTEAFF

CDR3 length: 17
D gene: TRBD2
J gene: TRBJ2-1
V gene: TRBV9
clone size: few
CDR3 DNA: TGTGCCAGCAGCGTAGGGGCTGGCGGGAGGGCGGTCAATGAGCAGTTCTTC
CDR3 protein: CASSVGAGGRAVNEQFF

CDR3 length: 13
D gene: -
J gene: TRBJ2-2
V gene: TRBV11-2
clone size: once
CDR3 DNA: TGTGCCAGCGAGAATCTAAGGACCGAGGAGCTGTTTTTT
CDR3 protein: CASENLRTEELFF

CDR3 length: 16
D gene: TRBD1
J gene: TRBJ2-1
V gene: TRBV25-1
clone size: -
CDR3 DNA: TGTGCCAGCAGTCCACAGGGGGCAACGTGGTACAATGAGCAGTTCTTC
CDR3 protein: CASSPQGATWYNEQFF

CDR3 length: 13
D gene: -
J gene: TRBJ1-1
V gene: TRBV5-6
clone size: -
CDR3 DNA: TGTGCCAGCACCCCGGAGGGGAGCCCTGAAGCTTTCTTT
CDR3 protein: CASTPEGSPEAFF

CDR3 length: 20
D gene: -
J gene: TRBJ2-6
V gene: TRBV7-6
clone size: -
CDR3 DNA: TGTGCCAGCAGCTTTAGACCGTTGGCGGCCGGTGGTTCTGGGGCCAACGTCCTGACTTTC
CDR3 protein: CASSFRPLAAGGSGANVLTF

CDR3 length: 14
D gene: TRBD1
J gene: TRBJ2-3
V gene: TRBV28
clone size: -
CDR3 DNA: TGTGCCAGCCTAACGGGACAGGGGACAGATACGCAGTATTTT
CDR3 protein: CASLTGQGTDTQYF

CDR3 length: 14
D gene: -
J gene: TRBJ1-1
V gene: TRBV6-5
clone size: -
CDR3 DNA: TGTGCCAGCAGTTTCGATCGGGGGGCCTTCGAAGCTTTCTTT
CDR3 protein: CASSFDRGAFEAFF

CDR3 length: 14
D gene: TRBD2
J gene: TRBJ2-1
V gene: TRBV6-6
clone size: -
CDR3 DNA: TGTGCCAGCAGTTCTCCTAGCGGGAGCTATGAGCAGTTCTTC
CDR3 protein: CASSSPSGSYEQFF

CDR3 length: 15
D gene: TRBD1
J gene: TRBJ1-2
V gene: TRBV19
clone size: -
CDR3 DNA: TGTGCCAGTACTATAAGGACAGGGCGTAACTATGGCTACACCTTC
CDR3 protein: CASTIRTGRNYGYTF

CDR3 length: 13
D gene: -
J gene: TRBJ2-1
V gene: TRBV7-2
clone size: -
CDR3 DNA: TGTGCCAGCAGCTTAGGGACTCCCGGGGGGCAGTTCTTC
CDR3 protein: CASSLGTPGGQFF

CDR3 length: 14
D gene: -
J gene: TRBJ2-4
V gene: TRBV6-4
clone size: -
CDR3 DNA: TGTGCCAGCAGTGACTCGAAAGGTGGGGACATTCAGTACTTC
CDR3 protein: CASSDSKGGDIQYF

CDR3 length: 15
D gene: -
J gene: TRBJ2-3
V gene: TRBV19
clone size: -
CDR3 DNA: TGTGCCAGTAGTATTTCGCAGGGGTACACAGATACGCAGTATTTT
CDR3 protein: CASSISQGYTDTQYF